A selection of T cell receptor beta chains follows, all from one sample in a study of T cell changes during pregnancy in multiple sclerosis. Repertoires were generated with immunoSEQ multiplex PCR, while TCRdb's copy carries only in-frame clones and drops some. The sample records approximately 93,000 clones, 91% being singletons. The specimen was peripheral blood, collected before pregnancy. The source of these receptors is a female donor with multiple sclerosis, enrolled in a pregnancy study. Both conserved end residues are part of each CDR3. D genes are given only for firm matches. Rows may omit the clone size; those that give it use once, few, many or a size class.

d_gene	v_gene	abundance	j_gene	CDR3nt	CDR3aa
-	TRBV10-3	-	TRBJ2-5	TGTGCCATCAGTGGGGGACTGGTTGAGACCCAGTACTTC	CAISGGLVETQYF
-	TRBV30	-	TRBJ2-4	TGTGCCTGGAGTGAACGAGGGTCGGGCATTCAGTACTTC	CAWSERGSGIQYF
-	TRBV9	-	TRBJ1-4	TGTGCCAGCAGCCCCGGGAGGGTTGAAAAACTGTTTTTT	CASSPGRVEKLFF
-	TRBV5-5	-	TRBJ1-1	TGTGCCAGCAGCTGGGAGTCAGGGGTTGAAGCTTTCTTT	CASSWESGVEAFF
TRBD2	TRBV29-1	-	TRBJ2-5	TGCAGCGTTGGGGAAGCGGGGACGGGGGAGACCCAGTACTTC	CSVGEAGTGETQYF
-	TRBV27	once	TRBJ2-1	TGTGCCAGCAGCCCGGGAGTTTCCTACAATGAGCAGTTCTTC	CASSPGVSYNEQFF
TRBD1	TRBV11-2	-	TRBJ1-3	TGTGCCAGCAGCTCTGGGACAGTCTCTGGAAACACCATATATTTT	CASSSGTVSGNTIYF
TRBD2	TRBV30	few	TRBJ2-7	TGTGCCTGGCGGAAGACTAGCGGGAGCTACGAGCAGTACTTC	CAWRKTSGSYEQYF
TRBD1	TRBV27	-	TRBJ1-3	TGTGCCAGCAGTTCGTCGGGACAGGGGTTGACTGGAAACACCATATATTTT	CASSSSGQGLTGNTIYF
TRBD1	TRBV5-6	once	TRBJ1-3	TGTGCCAGCAGCTTACGGACAGGGTGGCACACCATATATTTT	CASSLRTGWHTIYF
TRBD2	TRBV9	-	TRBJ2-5	TGTGCCAGCAGCGTTGCGGGGGGCCAAGAGACCCAGTACTTC	CASSVAGGQETQYF
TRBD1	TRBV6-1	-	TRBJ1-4	TGTGCCAGCAGGCTACAGGGGAATAATGAAAAACTGTTTTTT	CASRLQGNNEKLFF
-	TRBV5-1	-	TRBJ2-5	TGCGCCAGCAGCCTGGACTACCAAGAGACCCAGTACTTC	CASSLDYQETQYF
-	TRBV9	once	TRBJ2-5	TGTGCCAGCAGCGTAGGGGCAGGGCAAGAGACCCAGTACTTC	CASSVGAGQETQYF
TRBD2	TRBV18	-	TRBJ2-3	TGTGCCAGCTCACCGTCAGCGGGGGGGGCAGATACGCAGTATTTT	CASSPSAGGADTQYF
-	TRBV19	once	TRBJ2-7	TGTGCCAGTGTAAGTGAGAGGCAAATCTACGAGCAGTACTTC	CASVSERQIYEQYF
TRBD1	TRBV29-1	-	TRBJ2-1	TGCAGCGGGAGGACAGGGACCAATGAGCAGTTCTTC	CSGRTGTNEQFF
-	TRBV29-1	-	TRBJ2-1	TGCAGCGTCTCCCGTAAGCTATCCTACAATGAGCAGTTCTTC	CSVSRKLSYNEQFF
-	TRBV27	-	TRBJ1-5	TGTGCCAGCAGTCCGGGACTTAAAGAGCGGCCCCAGCATTTT	CASSPGLKERPQHF
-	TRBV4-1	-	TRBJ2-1	TGCGCCAGCAGCCCGAAACCGGGAGCTACCGGGAACAATGAGCAGTTCTTC	CASSPKPGATGNNEQFF
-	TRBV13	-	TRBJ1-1	TGTGCCAGCAGCTTTGGCAGGATGAACACTGAAGCTTTCTTT	CASSFGRMNTEAFF
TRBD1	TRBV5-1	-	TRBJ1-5	TGCGCCAGCAGCTTGGGTCAGGGGGAAAGCCCCCAGCATTTT	CASSLGQGESPQHF
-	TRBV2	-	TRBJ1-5	TGTGCCAGCGGTGGAGCACTCCAAAACAATCAGCCCCAGCATTTT	CASGGALQNNQPQHF
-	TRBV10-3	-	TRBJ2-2	TGTGCCATCAGTGACATACACCTTAACACCGGGGAGCTGTTTTTT	CAISDIHLNTGELFF
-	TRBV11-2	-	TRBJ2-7	TGTGCCAGCAGCCTTTGGCAGACCTACGAGCAGTACTTC	CASSLWQTYEQYF
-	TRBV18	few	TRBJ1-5	TGTGCCAGCTCACAATCAGGGTTGAATCAGCCCCAGCATTTT	CASSQSGLNQPQHF
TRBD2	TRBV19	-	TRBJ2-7	TGTGCCAGTAGTATAACTAGCGGGCCAACCTACGAGCAGTACTTC	CASSITSGPTYEQYF
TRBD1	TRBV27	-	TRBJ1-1	TGTGCCAGCAGTTCAAAGGACAGGGGCCTACTTAGGAACACTGAAGCTTTCTTT	CASSSKDRGLLRNTEAFF
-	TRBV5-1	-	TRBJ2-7	TGCGCCAGCAGCTCCGCCGCGAACAGGCCCCACTACGAGCAGTACTTC	CASSSAANRPHYEQYF
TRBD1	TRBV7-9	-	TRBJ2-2	TGTGCCAGCAGCTCGGACAGGCCGGTCACCGGGGAGCTGTTTTTT	CASSSDRPVTGELFF
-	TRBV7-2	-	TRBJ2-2	TGTGCCAGCAGCAAGGACAGACCGAACACCGGGGAGCTGTTTTTT	CASSKDRPNTGELFF
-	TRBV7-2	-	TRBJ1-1	TGTGCCAGCAGCTTCAGGGGCTCGAACACTGAAGCTTTCTTT	CASSFRGSNTEAFF
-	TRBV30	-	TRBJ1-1	TGTGCCTGGACCCTCACCGGGAGGACTGAAGCTTTCTTT	CAWTLTGRTEAFF
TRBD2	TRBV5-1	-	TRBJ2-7	TGCGCCAGCAGCTTGAGCGGGAGGGCGGGCGAGCAGTACTTC	CASSLSGRAGEQYF
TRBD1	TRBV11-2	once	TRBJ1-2	TGTGCCAGCAGCCCGAGGTTACAGGGGGCGGTTCACTATGGCTACACCTTC	CASSPRLQGAVHYGYTF
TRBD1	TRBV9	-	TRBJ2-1	TGTGCCAGCAGCATTCCCCACAGGGGATCCTACAATGAGCAGTTCTTC	CASSIPHRGSYNEQFF
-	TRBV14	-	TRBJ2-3	TGTGCCAGCAGCCAAGGAGCACGATCAGATACGCAGTATTTT	CASSQGARSDTQYF
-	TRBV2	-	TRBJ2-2	TGTGCCAGCAGGACCGAAAAGGGGGTTGGGGAGCTGTTTTTT	CASRTEKGVGELFF
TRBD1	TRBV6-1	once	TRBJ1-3	TGTGCCAGCAGGACTAGAGGGGGCGAATACACCATATATTTT	CASRTRGGEYTIYF
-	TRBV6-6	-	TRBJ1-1	TGTGCCAGCACCCTAAACCCAGGGGAGAACACTGAAGCTTTCTTT	CASTLNPGENTEAFF
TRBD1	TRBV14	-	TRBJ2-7	TGTGCCAGCAGCCACGACGGTACAGGGGGATACGAGCAGTACTTC	CASSHDGTGGYEQYF
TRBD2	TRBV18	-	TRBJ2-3	TGTGCCAGCTCACCCTGGACTAGCGGGGTAGATACGCAGTATTTT	CASSPWTSGVDTQYF
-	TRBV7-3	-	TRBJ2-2	TGTGCCAGCAGGACTATGGCGTCCAACACCGGGGAGCTGTTTTTT	CASRTMASNTGELFF
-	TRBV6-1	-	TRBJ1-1	TGTGCCAGCAGTGACCGAGCGAACACTGAAGCTTTCTTT	CASSDRANTEAFF
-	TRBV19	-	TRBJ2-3	TGTGCCAGTAGTATAGATTATGGGACAAATACGCAGTATTTT	CASSIDYGTNTQYF
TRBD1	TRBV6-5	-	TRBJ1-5	TGTGCCAGCTCTGAGACAGGGTCGTTCAATCAGCCCCAGCATTTT	CASSETGSFNQPQHF
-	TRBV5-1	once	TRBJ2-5	TGCGCCAGCAGCCTAAGTGGAGAGACCCAGTACTTC	CASSLSGETQYF
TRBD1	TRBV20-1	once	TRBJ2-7	TGCAGTGCTAGAACAGGGGGCGAGCAGTACTTC	CSARTGGEQYF
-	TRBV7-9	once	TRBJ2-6	TGTGCCAGCAGCCCCAGGGGCAGTTTGAGCTCTGGGGCCAACGTCCTGACTTTC	CASSPRGSLSSGANVLTF
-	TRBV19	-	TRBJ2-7	TGTGCCAGTAACGACAGGTACAACGAGCAGTACTTC	CASNDRYNEQYF
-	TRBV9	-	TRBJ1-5	TGTGCCAGCAGTTCGGGGGGCGGTCAGCCCCAGCATTTT	CASSSGGGQPQHF